This T cell receptor (beta chain) comes out of a study of cytomegalovirus exposure and HLA in healthy donors. The CDR3 loop spans 13 amino acids. Per germline, CDR1 KGHSH and CDR2 LQKENI. Trimming removed 1 base from V and 6 bases from J, with 7 bases in between. A remark on this clone: Its antigen is undetermined.

This PCR relied on a set of 60 Vbeta primers and 13 Jbeta primers. Profiling relied on immunoSEQ multiplex PCR, and the TCRdb table lists in-frame clones only, not all of them. Altogether more than 150,000 clones are present, around 75% being singletons, with the ten largest covering less than 7%. Notes on the study in general: Researchers reported in a later analysis that a missense DCLRE1C variant was tied to TCR beta V- and J-gene trimming. When a later analysis was performed, an Asian-associated ancestry cluster reportedly had fewer N-insertions than the roughly 630-donor mean. Some 16,000 TCR beta sequences were associated with HLA alleles at 0.05 false discovery rate in a later analysis. HLA restriction was apparent for most CMV-associated TCR beta chains in a later analysis.

This rearrangement joins TRBV18 to TRBJ2-1; D not certain. The sequenced sample consisted of PBMCs. The origin of this receptor is a man aged 40-49 years in good health and CMV-seropositive. This CDR3 is CASSPLRSNEQFF. CDR3 DNA sequence: TGTGCCAGCTCACCACTTCGGAGCAATGAGCAGTTCTTC.